This T cell receptor (beta chain) was recorded in a study of shared clonotypes between healthy human individuals. Naive CD8 cells comprised CD45RO-negative, CCR7-positively selected cells, excluding terminally differentiated effector memory CD45RA+ cells. Sequencing used immunoSEQ multiplex PCR; TCRdb keeps in-frame clones, though not all of them. The table lists about 680,000 clones, about 92% of them singletons. Looked up from germline, CDR1 is LNHDA and CDR2 is SQIVND (reference sequence). V lost 3 bases and J lost 5, with 16 bases in between. This CDR3 has 15 residues. The specimen sequenced was naive CD8+ T cells sorted from blood. This clonotype was sampled from a man aged 25-45 years in good health. The chain combines TRBV19 with TRBJ1-1, with a tentative D call TRBD1 (6 bases). The DNA for the CDR3 is TGTGCCAGTAGTATCCATCTACAGGGTCAGACTGAAGCTTTCTTT. It yields the protein CASSIHLQGQTEAFF.